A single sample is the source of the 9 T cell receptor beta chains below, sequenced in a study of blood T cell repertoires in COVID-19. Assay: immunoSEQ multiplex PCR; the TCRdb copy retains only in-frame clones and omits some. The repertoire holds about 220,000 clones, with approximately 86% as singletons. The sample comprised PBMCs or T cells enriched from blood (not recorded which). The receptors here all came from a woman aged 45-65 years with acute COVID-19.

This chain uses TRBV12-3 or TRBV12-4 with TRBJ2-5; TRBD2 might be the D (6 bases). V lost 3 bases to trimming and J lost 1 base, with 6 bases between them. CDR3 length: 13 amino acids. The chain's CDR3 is CASSFGSQETQYF. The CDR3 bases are TGTGCCAGCAGTTTCGGGAGCCAAGAGACCCAGTACTTC.

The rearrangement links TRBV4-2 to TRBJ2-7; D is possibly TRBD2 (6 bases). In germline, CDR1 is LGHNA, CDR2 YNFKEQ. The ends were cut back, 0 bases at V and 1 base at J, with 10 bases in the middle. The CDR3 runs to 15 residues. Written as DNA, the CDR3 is TGTGCCAGCAGCCAAGATCCGGAGGGGTCCTACGAGCAGTACTTC. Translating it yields CASSQDPEGSYEQYF.

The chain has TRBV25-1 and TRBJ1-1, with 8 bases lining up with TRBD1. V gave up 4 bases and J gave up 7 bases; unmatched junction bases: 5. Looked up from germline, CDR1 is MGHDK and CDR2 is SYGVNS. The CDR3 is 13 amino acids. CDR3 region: CASSAGQGSEAFF. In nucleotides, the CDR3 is TGTGCCAGCAGTGCAGGACAGGGAAGTGAAGCTTTCTTT.

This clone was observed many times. The CDR3 here is CASSIDLKGAGPSSYEQYF. Written as DNA, the CDR3 is TGTGCCAGTAGTATAGATCTGAAAGGGGCAGGACCATCCTCCTACGAGCAGTACTTC. This chain links TRBV19 with TRBJ2-7, with D maybe TRBD1 (5 bases). The CDR3 runs to 19 residues. Trimming stripped 0 bases from V and 0 bases from J, with 21 bases between. Germline CDR1 LNHDA, CDR2 SQIVND (reference sequence).

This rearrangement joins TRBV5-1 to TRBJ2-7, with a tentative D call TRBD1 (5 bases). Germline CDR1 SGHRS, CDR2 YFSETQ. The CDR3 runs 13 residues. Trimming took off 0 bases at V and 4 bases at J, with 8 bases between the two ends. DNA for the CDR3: TGCGCCAGCAGCTTGGAAAGGGGTTACGAGCAGTACTTC. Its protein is CASSLERGYEQYF.

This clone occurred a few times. CDR3: CASSWTTNTEAFF. The CDR3 DNA reads as TGTGCCAGCAGCTGGACAACTAACACTGAAGCTTTCTTT. The chain is built from TRBV7-2 and TRBJ1-1; perhaps TRBD1 as D (5 bases). Between the trimmed V and J ends, which lost 4 bases and 2 bases, there was a span of 8 bases. CDR3 length: 13 residues. CDR1 SGHTA and CDR2 FQGNSA come from the germline V gene.

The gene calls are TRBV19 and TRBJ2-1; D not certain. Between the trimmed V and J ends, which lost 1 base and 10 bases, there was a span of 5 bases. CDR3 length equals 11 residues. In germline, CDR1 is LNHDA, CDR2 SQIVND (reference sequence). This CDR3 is CASSIGGEQFF. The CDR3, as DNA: TGTGCCAGTAGTATAGGAGGCGAGCAGTTCTTC.

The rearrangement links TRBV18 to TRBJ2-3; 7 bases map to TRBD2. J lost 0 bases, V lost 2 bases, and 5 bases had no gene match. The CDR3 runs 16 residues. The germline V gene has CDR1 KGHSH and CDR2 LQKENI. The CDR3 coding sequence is TGTGCCAGCTCACCAACGGGGGGAACTAGCACAGATACGCAGTATTTT. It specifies CASSPTGGTSTDTQYF.

The DNA for the CDR3 is TGTGCCAGCAGCCCGGGGGGTGTCTATGGCTACACCTTC. Residues: CASSPGGVYGYTF. This chain links TRBV12-3 or TRBV12-4 with TRBJ1-2, with a possible D match to TRBD1 (5 bases). Trimming removed 6 bases from V and 4 bases from J, with 12 bases in between. There are 13 residues in the CDR3.